The present T cell receptor (beta chain) was sequenced within a study of OX40 agonist ivuxolimab in advanced cancers. To note about this clone: Antigen: not known.

Study-wide results and limits: Determination of antigen specificity was not performed for the expanded peripheral T cells.

Generated by immunoSEQ multiplex PCR, the TCRdb table keeps only in-frame clones and is missing some. The profile shows 50,000 or so clones, roughly 85% of them singletons. This sample comprised CD4+ or CD8+ T cells sorted from blood, obtained in a trial of the OX40 agonist ivuxolimab. The clonotype was recovered from an adult with an advanced solid tumor such as melanoma, head and neck, liver or kidney cancer.

The CDR3 nucleotides are TGTGCCAGCAGCGTCACGAGAGGGGAGACCCAGTACTTC. It codes for CASSVTRGETQYF. This rearrangement joins TRBV7-6 to TRBJ2-5; D might be TRBD2 (5 bases). The CDR3 runs to 13 residues. V lost 5 bases, J lost 5 bases, and 12 bases lay in between. Germline CDR1 SGHVS, CDR2 FNYEAQ. The full variable domain, completed using reference TRBV7-6 and TRBJ2-5, is GAGVSQSPRYKVTKRGQDVALRCDPISGHVSLYWYRQALGQGPEFLTYFNYEAQQDKSGLPNDRFSAERPEGSISTLTIQRTEQRDSAMYRCASSVTRGETQYFGPGTRLLVL.